This entry is about one T cell receptor beta chain. This clonotype occurred many times. There is no known antigen for this receptor. Base-call qualities are not available, and no considerably larger clone is one nucleotide away. Set within a cohort of healthcare workers in London, UK, this nested case-control study involved weekly PCR testing of nasopharyngeal swabs along with blood sampling. Healthcare workers were recruited between 23 and 31 March 2020, during the week of the UK lockdown, and were followed weekly for up to roughly 15 weeks. The source of the sample is a study of early T cells in non-severe SARS-CoV-2 infection (dated by TCRdb to about 2021). Background for the entire study: TCR sequencing used bulk RNA from unsorted whole blood, so alpha and beta chains could not be paired. Study-wide conclusions, independent of this receptor: Matching against VDJdb was skewed toward anti-spike CD8 responses, likely underestimated virus-specific expansions, and missed private and CD4 specificities.

Library method: 5' RACE. For sequencing, a NextSeq 500 was employed. In the TCR library protocol, unique molecular identifiers were attached to individual cDNA molecules to correct for PCR bias and sequencing error. Both TCR alpha and beta chains were sequenced, and tight co-correlation was observed between alpha and beta sequence abundances in each sample. The authors processed their data as follows. Decombinator V4 was used to annotate TCR sequences for V gene, J gene and CDR3. TCRs were defined as expanded if a significant change between any two time points was detected under a Poisson model with p below 0.0001. TCR abundances were normalised to the total number of TCRs sequenced per sample and expressed as counts per million. VDJdb, accessed 1 November 2021, was searched for CMV, EBV and SARS-CoV-2 annotated TCRs, with TCRs annotated for multiple antigens excluded. TCRdb reworked the public reads: Q25 trimming with fastp, MiXCR clone assembly, productive beta chains retained. Duplicate CDR3 protein sequences are folded into a single record with the most common DNA and genes. TCRdb assigned the V and J calls; the authors' analysis was not used. The sample includes roughly 26,000 distinct CDR3 sequences, with 4% to 4.5% observed a single time. The leading ten clones occupy more than 5.5% of the sample.

Sequenced material: whole blood. The origin of this receptor is an adult who was a healthcare worker with PCR-confirmed SARS-CoV-2 infection or an uninfected control (not recorded which).

CDR3 protein: CASSLDSRNEKLFF. The nucleotide sequence reads TGTGCCAGTAGTTTGGACAGCAGGAATGAAAAACTGTTTTTT. Here the chain combines TRBV19 and TRBJ1-4, and perhaps TRBD1 as D gene, on 6 matching bases. There are 14 amino acids in the CDR3, from cysteine to phenylalanine inclusive. Kept here is only the CDR3 DNA, which spans 42 bases and is read in frame from base 1. CDR1 and CDR2 are drawn from the germline V gene (reference sequence): LNHDA, SQIVND. The junction carries 12 bases between V and J, which are trimmed by 5 bases and 5 bases respectively.